The rows below give T cell receptor beta chains drawn from one sample of a study of T cell responses to AZD1222 COVID-19 vaccine. TCRdb's table, derived via immunoSEQ multiplex PCR, lists solely in-frame clones and lacks some. The repertoire consists of under 250,000 clones, with about 93% occurring once and the leading ten covering roughly 0.99%. The sample was peripheral blood, taken on day 0 of MenACWY control vaccination. These receptors all come from an adult in good health. Each CDR3 is given with its conserved first and last residue. Fields, in order: CDR3 DNA, CDR3 protein, D gene, CDR3 length, clone size, J gene, V gene. The D gene is left open where the match is weak. Rows may omit the clone size; those that give it use once, few, many or a size class.

TGTGCCTGGAGTTTCAGGGGTGGCTACACCTTC,CAWSFRGGYTF,.,11,once,TRBJ1-2,TRBV30
TGCGCCAGCAGCTGGGCCCCCGGGACAGTCGGTGTTGGCGGCTCTGGAAACACCATATATTTT,CASSWAPGTVGVGGSGNTIYF,TRBD1,21,once,TRBJ1-3,TRBV5-1
TGCAGCGTTGCGGGACAGGGGTTTATCGAGCAGTACTTC,CSVAGQGFIEQYF,TRBD1,13,.,TRBJ2-7,TRBV29-1
TGTGCCTGGAGTGTACTAGGGGATCAGCCCCAGCATTTT,CAWSVLGDQPQHF,.,13,.,TRBJ1-5,TRBV30
TGTGCCAGCAGCTTAGAAGGGGGGAACATATATCAGCCCCAGCATTTT,CASSLEGGNIYQPQHF,.,16,.,TRBJ1-5,TRBV7-8
TGCAGCGTCCGGACAGGAAAATACGAGCAGTACTTC,CSVRTGKYEQYF,TRBD1,12,.,TRBJ2-7,TRBV29-1
TGTGCCAGCACCAGACAGGGGAGCTACGAGCAGTACTTC,CASTRQGSYEQYF,TRBD1,13,.,TRBJ2-7,TRBV11-2
TGTGCCAGCAGCCCAGATAGGGGGCCCTGGGACGACGAGCAGTACTTC,CASSPDRGPWDDEQYF,TRBD1,16,few,TRBJ2-7,TRBV11-2
TGTGCCAGCAGTCCCTACCTCGGACAGAACACTGAAGCTTTCTTT,CASSPYLGQNTEAFF,.,15,.,TRBJ1-1,TRBV28
TGTGCCAGCAGCTTAAGGGGCCACGAGCAGTACTTC,CASSLRGHEQYF,.,12,.,TRBJ2-7,TRBV5-6
TGTGCCAGCAGTTATACGAGATTACAGGTGCTACGGGAGCAGTACTTC,CASSYTRLQVLREQYF,.,16,few,TRBJ2-7,TRBV6-5
TGTGCCAGCAGGCGGACAGGGAATAGCAATCAGCCCCAGCATTTT,CASRRTGNSNQPQHF,TRBD1,15,.,TRBJ1-5,TRBV6-5
TGTGCCAGCAGTCAGAGTGTTACTGAAGCTTTCTTT,CASSQSVTEAFF,.,12,.,TRBJ1-1,TRBV6-2/TRBV6-3
TGCGCCAGCAGCCAAGAAGGACAGGGTTCCGGGGAGCTGTTTTTT,CASSQEGQGSGELFF,TRBD1,15,.,TRBJ2-2,TRBV4-1
TGTGCCAGCTCACCAGACAGCTACTATGGCTACACCTTC,CASSPDSYYGYTF,.,13,once,TRBJ1-2,TRBV18
TGCGCCAGCAGCCCGTTAAGCTTGGGCAGGAGGAACACTGAAGCTTTCTTT,CASSPLSLGRRNTEAFF,.,17,.,TRBJ1-1,TRBV4-1